This TCR beta chain derives from a study of blood T cell repertoires in COVID-19. Study-level background: The United States, Italy and Spain provided the acute and convalescent COVID-19 samples.

As processed by the authors: Amplification of reference gene primers provided the estimated nucleated cell counts. Clones were sequenced by immunoSEQ multiplex PCR, and TCRdb holds only the in-frame ones, with some missing. Clonal size and the V and J genes are those of that table, whereas D and trimming came from the DNA. The table has some 250,000 clones, 88% seen once. Germline V gives CDR1 KGHSH, CDR2 LQKENI. CDR3 length: 19 amino acids. V was cut by 5 bases and J by 8 bases, with 33 bases left in between. The sample consisted of peripheral blood. The chain is built from TRBV18 and TRBJ1-2, with a tentative D call TRBD1 (5 bases). The origin of this receptor is a woman aged 30 to 39 with acute or convalescent COVID-19. CDR3 protein: CASSENRIISLNGMRGYTF. The CDR3 DNA follows: TGTGCCAGCTCAGAAAACAGGATCATTTCCTTAAATGGGATGAGGGGCTACACCTTC.